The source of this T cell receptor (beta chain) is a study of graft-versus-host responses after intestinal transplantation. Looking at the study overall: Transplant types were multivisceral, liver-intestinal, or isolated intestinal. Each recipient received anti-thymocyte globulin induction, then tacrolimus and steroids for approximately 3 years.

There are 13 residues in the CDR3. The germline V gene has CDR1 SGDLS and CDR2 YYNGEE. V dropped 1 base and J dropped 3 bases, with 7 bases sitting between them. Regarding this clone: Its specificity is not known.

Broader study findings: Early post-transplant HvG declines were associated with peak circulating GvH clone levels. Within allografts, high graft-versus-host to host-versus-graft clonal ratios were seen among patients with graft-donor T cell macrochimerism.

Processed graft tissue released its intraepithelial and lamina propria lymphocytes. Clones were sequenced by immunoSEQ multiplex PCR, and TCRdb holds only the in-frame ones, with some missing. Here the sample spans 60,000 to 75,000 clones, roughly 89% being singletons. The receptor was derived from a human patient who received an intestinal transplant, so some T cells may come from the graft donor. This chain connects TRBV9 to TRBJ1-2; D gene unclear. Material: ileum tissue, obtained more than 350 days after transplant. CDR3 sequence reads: CASSVKDYYGYTF. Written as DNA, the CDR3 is TGTGCCAGCAGCGTAAAGGACTACTATGGCTACACCTTC.